Each of the 8 T cell receptor beta chains below was sequenced from the same sample in a study of blood T cell repertoires in COVID-19. Sequencing used immunoSEQ multiplex PCR; TCRdb keeps in-frame clones, though not all of them. The table records tens of thousands of clones, 82% of them present only once. Sequenced input: peripheral blood. The source of these receptors is a woman aged 55-69 years with acute or convalescent COVID-19.

The V call is TRBV4-2, the J call TRBJ2-1, with 10 positions matching TRBD2. V dropped 2 bases and J dropped 7; count of bases not matched to a gene: 8. This CDR3 has 16 amino acids. In germline, CDR1 is LGHNA, CDR2 YNFKEQ. CDR3 coding DNA: TGTGCCAGCAGCCAATCAGCGGGGGGGCTTTTGAATGAGCAGTTCTTC. Protein: CASSQSAGGLLNEQFF.

The chain recombines TRBV5-1 with TRBJ1-2; D gene ambiguous. The CDR3 sequence is 13 residues long. CDR1 and CDR2 from the germline V gene are SGHRS and YFSETQ. Between the trimmed V and J ends, which lost 0 bases and 5 bases, there was a span of 8 bases. CDR3 coding DNA: TGCGCCAGCAGCTTGGGGGCAGGTTATGGCTACACCTTC. This encodes CASSLGAGYGYTF.

The rearrangement joins TRBV27 to TRBJ1-5; the D gene is possibly TRBD1 (6 bases). The CDR3 runs to 13 residues. Germline values: CDR1 MNHEY, CDR2 SMNVEV (reference sequence). V shed 5 bases and J shed 9 bases, with 14 bases lying between them. The CDR3 sequence is CASSTGLLRPQHF. The CDR3 bases are TGTGCCAGCAGTACAGGGCTTTTGAGGCCCCAGCATTTT.

There are a few counts of this clone. V gene TRBV5-4 combines with J gene TRBJ1-2; possibly TRBD1 for D (5 bases). Trimming pared 1 base from V and 2 bases from J, leaving 9 bases between. In germline, CDR1 is SGHNT, CDR2 YYREEE (reference sequence). The CDR3 runs 14 residues. The CDR3 is CASSLPGSNYGYTF. CDR3 coding DNA: TGTGCCAGCAGCTTGCCAGGGTCGAACTATGGCTACACCTTC.

This rearrangement joins TRBV6-1 to TRBJ2-2, with 7 nucleotides matching TRBD2. The CDR3 is 15 amino acids. The V gene end was trimmed by 3 bases and the J gene end by 7 bases; junction bases not matched to a gene: 8. Germline V gene data show CDR1 as MNHNS and CDR2 as SASEGT. Here the CDR3 reads CASSDSAGRVGELFF. As DNA, the CDR3 is TGTGCCAGCAGTGATTCCGCGGGGAGGGTCGGGGAGCTGTTTTTT.

The rearrangement links TRBV6-2 or TRBV6-3 to TRBJ1-5, with D unresolved. The CDR3 is made up of 15 amino acids. Germline V gives CDR1 MNHEY, CDR2 SVGEGT. With 0 bases removed from V and 3 bases from J, the gap between germline ends came to 9 bases. The CDR3 sequence is CASSYSNQINQPQHF. CDR3 nucleotide sequence: TGTGCCAGCAGTTACTCGAACCAGATCAATCAGCCCCAGCATTTT.

The chain couples TRBV5-1 to TRBJ2-3; 9 bases map to TRBD2. In germline, CDR1 is SGHRS, CDR2 YFSETQ. V shed 0 bases and J 1 base; nucleotides not matched to a gene: 9. There are 18 residues in the CDR3. CDR3 protein: CASSLVTSGALGTDTQYF. The CDR3, as DNA: TGCGCCAGCAGCTTGGTGACTAGCGGCGCCCTGGGCACAGATACGCAGTATTTT.

J is TRBJ1-2 and V is TRBV9; 9 bases are shared with TRBD1. The V and J ends lost 2 bases and 7 bases, in that order; junction bases with no gene match: 3. From germline, CDR1 is SGDLS and CDR2 YYNGEE. This CDR3 comprises 13 residues. As DNA, the CDR3 is TGTGCCAGCAGCGTGGGACAGGGTTTTGGCTACACCTTC. Its translation is CASSVGQGFGYTF.